This TCR beta chain was sequenced in a study of technical replicates of blood from a handful of donors. CDR1 and CDR2 from the germline V gene are MNHEY and SMNVEV (reference sequence). The CDR3 is 13 residues long. Trimming pared 3 bases from V and 10 bases from J, leaving 15 bases between. Generated by immunoSEQ multiplex PCR, the TCRdb table keeps only in-frame clones and is missing some. Here the sample spans over 90,000 clones, 90% to 97% being singletons. The sequence came from a human donor in good health. This chain connects TRBV27 to TRBJ2-5; D perhaps matches TRBD2 (6 bases). The source material was T cells isolated from PBMCs. CDR3: CASSLAPGRSQYF. CDR3 nucleotides: TGTGCCAGCAGTTTGGCGCCTGGGAGGAGCCAGTACTTC.